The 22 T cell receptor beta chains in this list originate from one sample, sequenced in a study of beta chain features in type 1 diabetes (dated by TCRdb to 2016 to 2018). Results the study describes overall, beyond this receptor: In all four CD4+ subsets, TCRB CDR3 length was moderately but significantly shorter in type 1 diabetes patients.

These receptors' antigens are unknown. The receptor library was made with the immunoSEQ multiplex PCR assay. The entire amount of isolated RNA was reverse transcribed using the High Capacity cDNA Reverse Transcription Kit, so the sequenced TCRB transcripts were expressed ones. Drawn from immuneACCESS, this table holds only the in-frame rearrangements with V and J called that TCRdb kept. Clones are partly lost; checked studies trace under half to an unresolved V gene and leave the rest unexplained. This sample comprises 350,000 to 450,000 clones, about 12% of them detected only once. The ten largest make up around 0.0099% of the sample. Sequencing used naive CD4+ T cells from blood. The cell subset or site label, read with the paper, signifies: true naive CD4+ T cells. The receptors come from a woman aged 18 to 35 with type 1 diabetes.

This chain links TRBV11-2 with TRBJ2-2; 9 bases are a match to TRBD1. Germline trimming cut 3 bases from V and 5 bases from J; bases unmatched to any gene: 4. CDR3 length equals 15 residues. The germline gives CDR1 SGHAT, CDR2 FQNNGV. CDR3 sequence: CASSFGGQGTGELFF. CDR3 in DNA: TGTGCCAGCAGCTTTGGGGGACAGGGTACCGGGGAGCTGTTTTTT.

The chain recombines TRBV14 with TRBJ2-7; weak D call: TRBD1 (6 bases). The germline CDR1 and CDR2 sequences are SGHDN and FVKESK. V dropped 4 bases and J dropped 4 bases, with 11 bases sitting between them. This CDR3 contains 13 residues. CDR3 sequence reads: CASSLPGQYEQYF. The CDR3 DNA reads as TGTGCCAGCAGCCTCCCCGGACAGTACGAGCAGTACTTC.

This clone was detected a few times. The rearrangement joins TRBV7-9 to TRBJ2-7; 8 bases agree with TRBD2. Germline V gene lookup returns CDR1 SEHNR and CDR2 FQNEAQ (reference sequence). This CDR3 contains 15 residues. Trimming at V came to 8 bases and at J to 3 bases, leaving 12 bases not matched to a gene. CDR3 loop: CASAKPGRAIYEQYF. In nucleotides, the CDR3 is TGTGCCAGCGCTAAGCCCGGGAGGGCCATCTACGAGCAGTACTTC.

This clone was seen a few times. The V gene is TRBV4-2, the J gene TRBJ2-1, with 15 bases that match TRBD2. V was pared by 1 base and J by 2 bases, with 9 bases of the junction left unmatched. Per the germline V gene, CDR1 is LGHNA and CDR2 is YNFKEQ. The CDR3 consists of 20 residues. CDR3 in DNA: TGTGCCAGCAGCCAAGTCAAACATGGACTAGCGGGAGGGGCCTACAATGAGCAGTTCTTC. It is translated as CASSQVKHGLAGGAYNEQFF.

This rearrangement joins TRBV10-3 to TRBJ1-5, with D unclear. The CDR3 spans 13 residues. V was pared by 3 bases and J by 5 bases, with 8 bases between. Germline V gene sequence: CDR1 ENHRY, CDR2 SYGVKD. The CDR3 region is CAISDISDQPQHF. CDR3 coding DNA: TGTGCCATCAGTGATATCTCGGATCAGCCCCAGCATTTT.

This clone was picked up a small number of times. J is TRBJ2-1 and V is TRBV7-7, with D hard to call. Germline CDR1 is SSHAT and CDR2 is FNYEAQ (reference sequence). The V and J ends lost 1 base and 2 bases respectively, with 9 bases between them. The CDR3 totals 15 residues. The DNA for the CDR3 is TGTGCCAGCAGCTTAGGTACTTCTGCCTACAATGAGCAGTTCTTC. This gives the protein CASSLGTSAYNEQFF.

The CDR3: CASEPHNYYGYTF. The CDR3 bases are TGTGCCAGTGAACCACATAATTACTATGGCTACACCTTC. This chain connects TRBV6-6 to TRBJ1-2; no clear D gene. CDR1 and CDR2 from the germline V gene are MNHNY and SVGAGI (reference sequence). CDR3 length: 13 residues. Trimming left V 9 bases short and J 3 bases short, with 14 bases between.

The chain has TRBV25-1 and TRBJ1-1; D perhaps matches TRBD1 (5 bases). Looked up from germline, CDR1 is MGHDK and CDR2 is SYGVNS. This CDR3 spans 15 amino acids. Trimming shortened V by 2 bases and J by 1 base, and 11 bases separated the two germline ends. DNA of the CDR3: TGTGCCAGCAGTGAAGTCAGGGTGGGGAACACTGAAGCTTTCTTT. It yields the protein CASSEVRVGNTEAFF.

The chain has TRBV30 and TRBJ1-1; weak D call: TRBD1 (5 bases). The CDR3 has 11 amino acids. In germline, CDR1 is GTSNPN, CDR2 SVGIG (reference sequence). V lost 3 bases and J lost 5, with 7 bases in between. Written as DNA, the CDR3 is TGTGCCTGGAGGGGGGGGACTGAAGCTTTCTTT. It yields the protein CAWRGGTEAFF.

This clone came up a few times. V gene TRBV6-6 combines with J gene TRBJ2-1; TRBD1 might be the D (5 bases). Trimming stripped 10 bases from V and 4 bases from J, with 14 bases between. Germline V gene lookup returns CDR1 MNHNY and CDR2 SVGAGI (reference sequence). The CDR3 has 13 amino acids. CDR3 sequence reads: CATSTEKYNEQFF. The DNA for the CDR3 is TGTGCCACCTCGACAGAGAAGTACAATGAGCAGTTCTTC.

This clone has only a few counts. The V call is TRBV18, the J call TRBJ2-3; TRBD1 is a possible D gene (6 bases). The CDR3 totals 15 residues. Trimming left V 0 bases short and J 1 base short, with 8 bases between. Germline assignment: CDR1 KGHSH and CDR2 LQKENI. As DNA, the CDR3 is TGTGCCAGCTCACCACCCGGACAGCGCACAGATACGCAGTATTTT. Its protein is CASSPPGQRTDTQYF.

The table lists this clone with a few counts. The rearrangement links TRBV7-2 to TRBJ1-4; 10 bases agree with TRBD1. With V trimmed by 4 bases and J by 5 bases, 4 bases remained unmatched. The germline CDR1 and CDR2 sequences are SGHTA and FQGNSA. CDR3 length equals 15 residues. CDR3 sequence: CASSWPGQGNEKLFF. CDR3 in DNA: TGTGCCAGCAGCTGGCCGGGACAGGGGAATGAAAAACTGTTTTTT.

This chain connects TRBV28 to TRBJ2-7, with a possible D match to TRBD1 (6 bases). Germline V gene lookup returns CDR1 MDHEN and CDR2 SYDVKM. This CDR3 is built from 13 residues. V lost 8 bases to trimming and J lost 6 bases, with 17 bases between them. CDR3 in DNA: TGTGCCAGCCGCGTCAACAGGGCCCGCGAGCAGTACTTC. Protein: CASRVNRAREQYF.

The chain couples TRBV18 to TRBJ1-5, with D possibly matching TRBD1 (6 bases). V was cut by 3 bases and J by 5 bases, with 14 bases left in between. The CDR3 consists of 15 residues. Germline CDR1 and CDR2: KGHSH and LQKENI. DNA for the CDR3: TGTGCCAGCTCACCCGCGACAGGACCCGATCAGCCCCAGCATTTT. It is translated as CASSPATGPDQPQHF. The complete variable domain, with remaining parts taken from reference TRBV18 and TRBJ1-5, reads NAGVMQNPRHLVRRRGQEARLRCSPMKGHSHVYWYRQLPEEGLKFMVYLQKENIIDESGMPKERFSAEFPKEGPSILRIQQVVRGDSAAYFCASSPATGPDQPQHFGDGTRLSIL.

For the CDR3, the DNA is TGTGCCAGCAGACGTAAGGGGCAAGGGTACACAGATACGCAGTATTTT. It is translated as CASRRKGQGYTDTQYF. The rearrangement links TRBV27 to TRBJ2-3; tentatively, D is TRBD1 (5 bases). This CDR3 is 16 amino acids long. V lost 6 bases and J lost 2, with 18 bases in between. Germline V gene data show CDR1 as MNHEY and CDR2 as SMNVEV (reference sequence).

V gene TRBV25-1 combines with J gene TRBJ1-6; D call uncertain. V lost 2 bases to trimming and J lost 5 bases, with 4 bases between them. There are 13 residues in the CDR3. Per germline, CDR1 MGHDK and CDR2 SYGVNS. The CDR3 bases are TGTGCCAGCAGTGAAACTAATAATTCACCCCTCCACTTT. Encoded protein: CASSETNNSPLHF.

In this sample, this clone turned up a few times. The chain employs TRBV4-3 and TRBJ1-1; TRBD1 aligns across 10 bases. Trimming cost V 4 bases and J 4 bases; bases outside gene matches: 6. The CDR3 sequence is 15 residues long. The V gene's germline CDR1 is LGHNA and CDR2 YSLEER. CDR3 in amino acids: CASSPRGQGGTEAFF. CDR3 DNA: TGCGCCAGCAGCCCACGAGGACAGGGGGGCACTGAAGCTTTCTTT.

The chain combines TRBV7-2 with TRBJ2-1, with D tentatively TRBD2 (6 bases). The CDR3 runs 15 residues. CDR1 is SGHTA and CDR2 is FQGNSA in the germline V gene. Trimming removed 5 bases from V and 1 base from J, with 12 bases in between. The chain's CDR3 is CASSPTGTSYNEQFF. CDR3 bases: TGTGCCAGCAGCCCCACCGGGACTTCCTACAATGAGCAGTTCTTC.

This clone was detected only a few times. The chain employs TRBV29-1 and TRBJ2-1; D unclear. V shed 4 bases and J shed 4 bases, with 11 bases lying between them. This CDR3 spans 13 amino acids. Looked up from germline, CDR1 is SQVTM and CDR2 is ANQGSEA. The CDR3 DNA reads TGCAGCGTTGGGGTGACTCATTACAATGAGCAGTTCTTC. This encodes CSVGVTHYNEQFF.

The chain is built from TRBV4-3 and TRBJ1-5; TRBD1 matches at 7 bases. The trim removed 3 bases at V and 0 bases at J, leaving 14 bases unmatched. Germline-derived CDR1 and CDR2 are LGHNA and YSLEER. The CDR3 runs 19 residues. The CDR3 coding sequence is TGCGCCAGCAGCCAGGGTTGGACAGGTCGGGGGTATAGCAATCAGCCCCAGCATTTT. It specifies CASSQGWTGRGYSNQPQHF.

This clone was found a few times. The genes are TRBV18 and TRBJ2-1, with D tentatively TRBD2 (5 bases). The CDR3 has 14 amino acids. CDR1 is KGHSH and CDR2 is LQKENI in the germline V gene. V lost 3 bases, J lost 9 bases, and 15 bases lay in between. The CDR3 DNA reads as TGTGCCAGCTCACCTCGGGGAGACCCGAGTGAGCAGTTCTTC. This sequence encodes CASSPRGDPSEQFF. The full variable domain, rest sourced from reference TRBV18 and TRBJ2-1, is NAGVMQNPRHLVRRRGQEARLRCSPMKGHSHVYWYRQLPEEGLKFMVYLQKENIIDESGMPKERFSAEFPKEGPSILRIQQVVRGDSAAYFCASSPRGDPSEQFFGPGTRLTVL.

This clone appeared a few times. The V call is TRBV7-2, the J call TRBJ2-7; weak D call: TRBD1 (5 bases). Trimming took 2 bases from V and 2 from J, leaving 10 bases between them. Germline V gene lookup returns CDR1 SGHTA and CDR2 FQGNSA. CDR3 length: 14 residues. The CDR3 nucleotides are TGTGCCAGCAGCTTACCCAGGGCCCCCTACGAGCAGTACTTC. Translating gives CASSLPRAPYEQYF.